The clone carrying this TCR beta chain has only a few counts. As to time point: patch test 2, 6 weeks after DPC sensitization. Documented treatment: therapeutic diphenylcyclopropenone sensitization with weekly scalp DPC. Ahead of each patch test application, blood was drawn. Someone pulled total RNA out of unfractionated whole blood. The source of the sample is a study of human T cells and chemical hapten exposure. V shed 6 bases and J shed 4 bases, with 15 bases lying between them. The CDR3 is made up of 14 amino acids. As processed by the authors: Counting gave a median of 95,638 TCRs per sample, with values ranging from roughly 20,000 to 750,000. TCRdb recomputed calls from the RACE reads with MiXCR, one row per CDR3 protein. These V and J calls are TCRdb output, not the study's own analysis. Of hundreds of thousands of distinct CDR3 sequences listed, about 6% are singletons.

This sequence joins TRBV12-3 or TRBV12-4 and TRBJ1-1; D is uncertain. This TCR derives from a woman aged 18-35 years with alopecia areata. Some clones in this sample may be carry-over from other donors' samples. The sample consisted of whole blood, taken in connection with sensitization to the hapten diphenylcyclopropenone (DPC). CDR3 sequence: CASRFSGGPTEAFF. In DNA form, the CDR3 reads TGTGCCAGCAGATTCTCTGGAGGGCCCACTGAAGCTTTCTTT.